This TCR beta chain derives from a study of blood T cell repertoires in COVID-19. Study details: The United States, Italy and Spain supplied acute and convalescent COVID-19 samples. Sources were T cells, B-cell-depleted T cells, or PBMCs; the material itself was cDNA or gDNA.

Germline-derived CDR1 and CDR2 are KGHSH and LQKENI. The junction had 10 bases not matched to a gene; V was cut back by 3 bases and J by 2 bases. The CDR3 loop spans 16 amino acids. Authors' methods: Reference gene primer amplification gave nucleated cell count estimates. The assay was immunoSEQ multiplex PCR, and TCRdb's table has in-frame clones only and misses some. That table furnishes V, J and clone size, whereas the DNA furnished D and trimming. The sample includes under 200,000 clones, over 75% seen only once; the top ten take approximately 1.3%. Sequencing used peripheral blood. This chain connects TRBV18 to TRBJ2-7; 7 nucleotides match TRBD1. The source of this sequence is a man aged 55 to 70 who had recovered from COVID-19. The CDR3 DNA follows: TGTGCCAGCTCACCCCCCGGGACAGTGGGTGCCTACGAGCAGTACTTC. This gives the protein CASSPPGTVGAYEQYF. Combining the CDR3 with reference TRBV18 and TRBJ2-7 gives the whole variable domain NAGVMQNPRHLVRRRGQEARLRCSPMKGHSHVYWYRQLPEEGLKFMVYLQKENIIDESGMPKERFSAEFPKEGPSILRIQQVVRGDSAAYFCASSPPGTVGAYEQYFGPGTRLTVT.